These 8 T cell receptor beta chains were sequenced from one sample in a study of T cell repertoires in cytomegalovirus infection. TCRdb redid the calling of the reads with MiXCR, one entry per CDR3 protein. This sample has hundreds of thousands of distinct CDR3 sequences, with roughly 30% found just once. Which antigens these TCRs recognize remains unknown. The starting material was cultured CD8+ T cells from PBMCs, obtained from culture after CMV antigen stimulation. The receptors stem from a human donor in good health (CMV status not recorded). Some clones in this sample may be carry-over from other donors' samples.

V gene TRBV27 combines with J gene TRBJ2-7; the D is unclear. The CDR3 sequence is 15 residues long. Trimming stripped 3 bases from V and 3 bases from J, with 15 bases between. Germline assignment: CDR1 MNHEY and CDR2 SMNVEV (reference sequence). The CDR3: CASSFSVGTNYEQYF. The CDR3, as DNA: TGTGCCAGCAGTTTTTCGGTGGGAACGAACTACGAGCAGTACTTC.

This sequence joins TRBV6-1 and TRBJ2-7; 9 bases map to TRBD1. From germline, CDR1 is MNHNS and CDR2 SASEGT. Unmatched junction bases numbered 7, after V lost 4 bases and J lost 0 bases. This CDR3 is 16 amino acids long. The chain's CDR3 is CASSAPTGGNSYEQYV. CDR3 DNA: TGTGCCAGCAGTGCCCCGACAGGGGGTAACTCCTACGAGCAGTACGTC.

A word on this clonotype: A junction boundary mismatches the germline segment, possibly from a read error. The V call is TRBV27, the J call TRBJ2-1; D is possibly TRBD1 (6 bases). The length of the CDR3 is 15 residues. Germline V CDR1 and CDR2: MNHEY, SMNVEV (reference sequence). Here the CDR3 DNA reads TGTGCCAGCAGTCCCCGCCGAATAACGGACAGCTCCTTTTTGTTC. Translation: CASSPRRITDSSFLF.

The genes are TRBV7-9 and TRBJ2-3; possible D gene TRBD2, 5 bases. Germline CDR1 SEHNR, CDR2 FQNEAQ (reference sequence). The V end was cut by 6 bases, the J end by 2 bases, with 15 bases between. The CDR3 is 15 residues long. DNA for the CDR3: TGTGCCAGCAGTTCAACTAGTTTCCTCACAGATACGCAGTATTTT. This gives the protein CASSSTSFLTDTQYF.

The chain has TRBV27 and TRBJ2-1; a weak D match, TRBD2 (6 bases). Germline V lookup: CDR1 MNHEY, CDR2 SMNVEV (reference sequence). The CDR3 totals 14 residues. The V end was cut by 2 bases, the J end by 5 bases, with 10 bases between. CDR3 amino acids: CASSLSLANNEQFF. The CDR3 DNA follows: TGTGCCAGCAGTTTAAGTCTAGCGAACAATGAGCAGTTCTTC.

Only a few counts were recorded for this clonotype. The CDR3 DNA is TGTGCCAGCAGCTTAGGGCGGCAACGGAACTATGGCTACACCTTC. The encoded protein is CASSLGRQRNYGYTF. The chain employs TRBV7-9 and TRBJ1-2; D is unresolved. In germline, CDR1 is SEHNR, CDR2 FQNEAQ (reference sequence). The CDR3 loop spans 15 amino acids. Trimming removed 1 base from V and 2 bases from J, with 11 bases in between. Together with reference TRBV7-9 and TRBJ1-2, the CDR3 gives the full variable domain: DTGVSQNPRHKITKRGQNVTFRCDPISEHNRLYWYRQTLGQGPEFLTYFQNEAQLEKSRLLSDRFSAERPKGSFSTLEIQRTEQGDSAMYLCASSLGRQRNYGYTFGSGTRLTVV.

This chain uses TRBV13 with TRBJ2-1, with 9 bases fitting TRBD1. Germline trimming cut 5 bases from V and 9 bases from J; bases unmatched to any gene: 5. The CDR3 spans 13 residues. CDR1 is PRHDT and CDR2 is FYEKMQ in the germline V gene (reference sequence). This CDR3 is CASSNRDRAEQFF. The CDR3 DNA follows: TGTGCCAGCAGCAACCGGGACAGGGCTGAGCAGTTCTTC.

On this clonotype: It is likely a read error, because the conserved phenylalanine at the end of the CDR3 is missing. The V call is TRBV19, the J call TRBJ2-2, with 7 bases identical to TRBD1. J lost 5 bases, V lost 6 bases, and 0 bases had no gene match. The CDR3 runs 12 residues. Per the germline V gene, CDR1 is LNHDA and CDR2 is SQIVND (reference sequence). Written as DNA, the CDR3 is TGTGCCAGTAGGACAGGGACCGGGGAGCTGTTTTCT. Its protein product is CASRTGTGELFS.